This TCR beta chain comes out of a study of blood T cell repertoires in COVID-19. Profiling relied on immunoSEQ multiplex PCR, and the TCRdb table lists in-frame clones only, not all of them. The sample consists of 90,000 to 150,000 clones, around 86% of them appearing once. The specimen was peripheral blood. This sequence was found in a man older than 75 with acute or convalescent COVID-19.

CDR3 DNA sequence: TGTGCCTGGACCCCTGGACAGGGAGGCTACACCTTC. Protein product: CAWTPGQGGYTF. The rearrangement links TRBV30 to TRBJ1-2; 8 bases align to TRBD1. The CDR3 runs 12 residues. Per the germline V gene, CDR1 is GTSNPN and CDR2 is SVGIG (reference sequence). After removal of 4 bases from V and 8 bases from J, the junction contained 6 bases not matched to a gene.